Presented here are 13 T cell receptor beta chains from one specimen sequenced in a study of response to subunit inactivated influenza vaccine. MiXCR was run by TCRdb on the RT-PCR reads, yielding one entry per CDR3 protein. The profile shows 430,000 or so distinct CDR3 sequences, approximately 11% of them singletons. The sample consisted of PBMCs from blood, taken roughly 45 days after vaccination. These TCRs come from a middle-aged man who received an inactivated influenza vaccine.

The chain joins TRBV20-1 to TRBJ1-2; a weak D match, TRBD1 (6 bases). This CDR3 has 13 residues. Germline V gene data show CDR1 as DFQATT and CDR2 as SNEGSKA (reference sequence). The ends were cut back, 6 bases at V and 3 bases at J, with 14 bases in the middle. CDR3 sequence (DNA): TGCAGTGCCGAACAGGGTGTGGACTATGGCTACACCTTC. This translates into CSAEQGVDYGYTF.

This clonotype was observed many times. The chain carries TRBV7-2 and TRBJ2-2; D is ambiguous. Germline CDR1 is SGHTA and CDR2 is FQGNSA. The CDR3 loop spans 14 amino acids. Trimming shortened V by 1 base and J by 2 bases, and 5 bases separated the two germline ends. CDR3 loop: CASSLDINTGELFF. CDR3 sequence (DNA): TGTGCCAGCAGCTTAGATATCAACACCGGGGAGCTGTTTTTT.

This clonotype was counted between two and nine times. The CDR3 DNA is TGCAGTGCTAGACTCCGTAGGGGGCCTCAGACCCAGTACTTC. Translation: CSARLRRGPQTQYF. This chain links TRBV20-1 with TRBJ2-5; 7 positions match TRBD1. The V and J ends lost 2 bases and 6 bases, in that order; junction bases with no gene match: 9. Germline lookup yields CDR1 DFQATT and CDR2 SNEGSKA (reference sequence). The CDR3 runs 14 residues.

This clonotype is medium-sized (0.01 to 0.1%) within its sample. The chain combines TRBV12-3 or TRBV12-4 with TRBJ2-1; D remains ambiguous. The CDR3 totals 11 residues. V lost 6 bases and J 4 bases, leaving 4 bases between the germline ends. For the CDR3, the DNA is TGTGCCAGCAGCTCGTACAATGAGCAGTTCTTC. Translation gives CASSSYNEQFF.

Many counts were recorded for this clonotype. The genes are TRBV5-1 and TRBJ2-1; 7 nucleotides line up with TRBD2. The V segment lost 4 bases and the J segment 5 bases; nucleotides outside the gene matches: 9. The length of the CDR3 is 15 residues. Germline CDR1 reads SGHRS; CDR2 reads YFSETQ. The CDR3 region has the DNA TGCGCCAGCAGCCAGAGACTAGCCGAGGACAATGAGCAGTTCTTC. The encoded protein is CASSQRLAEDNEQFF.

This clonotype was seen ten or more times. The chain uses TRBV12-3 or TRBV12-4 and TRBJ1-5, with D possibly TRBD1 on 6 matching bases. V lost 8 bases and J 4 bases, leaving 12 bases between the germline ends. The CDR3 runs to 13 residues. CDR3 sequence reads: CASGGGGNQPQHF. DNA for the CDR3: TGTGCCAGCGGGGGAGGGGGTAATCAGCCCCAGCATTTT.

This clonotype appeared a few times. The rearrangement joins TRBV7-3 to TRBJ2-1, with D possibly called TRBD1 or TRBD2 (5 bases each). Trimming stripped 4 bases from V and 6 bases from J, with 16 bases between. Germline V gene lookup returns CDR1 SGHTA and CDR2 FQGTGA. The CDR3 contains 15 residues. CDR3 residues: CASSYTPGTINEQFF. Written as DNA, the CDR3 is TGTGCCAGCAGCTATACACCCGGGACCATCAATGAGCAGTTCTTC.

V and J are TRBV7-8 and TRBJ1-2; no firm D call. Trimming took off 2 bases at V and 7 bases at J, with 14 bases between the two ends. Germline-derived CDR1 and CDR2 are SGHVS and FQNEAQ. The CDR3 runs 14 residues. The CDR3 DNA follows: TGTGCCAGCAGCTTAAATCGTCACGCTGCTGGCTACACCTTC. As protein: CASSLNRHAAGYTF. The complete variable domain, with remaining parts taken from reference TRBV7-8 and TRBJ1-2, reads GAGVSQSPRYKVAKRGQDVALRCDPISGHVSLFWYQQALGQGPEFLTYFQNEAQLDKSGLPSDRFFAERPEGSVSTLKIQRTQQEDSAVYLCASSLNRHAAGYTFGSGTRLTVV.

This clonotype was observed a handful of times. The V and J genes are TRBV5-1 and TRBJ1-6, with 9 nucleotides matching TRBD1. The trim removed 4 bases at V and 12 bases at J, leaving 8 bases unmatched. Germline V CDR1 and CDR2: SGHRS, YFSETQ. This CDR3 spans 14 amino acids. The CDR3 DNA reads as TGCGCCAGCAGCGCCCGGGACAGGGACGGACCCCTCCACTTT. It yields the protein CASSARDRDGPLHF.

The V and J genes are TRBV12-3 or TRBV12-4 and TRBJ1-2, with TRBD1 matching 7 bases. The length of the CDR3 is 16 residues. V shed 5 bases, J shed 6 bases, and the junction held 15 bases outside the gene matches. The CDR3 DNA is TGTGCCAGCAGTCAAACAATAACAGGGGTCCCCAATGGCTACACCTTC. The encoded protein is CASSQTITGVPNGYTF.

This clonotype has only a few counts. The V call is TRBV10-3, the J call TRBJ2-3; TRBD2 matches 8 bases. Germline V lookup: CDR1 ENHRY, CDR2 SYGVKD. This CDR3 is 14 amino acids long. With V trimmed by 6 bases and J by 0 bases, 2 bases remained unmatched. The CDR3 sequence is CAIRPGGSTDTQYF. CDR3 nucleotide sequence: TGTGCCATCAGGCCGGGGGGGAGCACAGATACGCAGTATTTT.

V usage is TRBV2 and J usage is TRBJ1-1; no clear D gene. The V end lost 7 bases, the J end lost 5 bases, and 11 bases lay between the germline ends. Germline CDR1 and CDR2: SNHLY and FYNNEI. This CDR3 is built from 12 residues. CDR3: CASKELETEAFF. In DNA, the CDR3 is TGTGCCAGCAAAGAGTTGGAGACTGAAGCTTTCTTT. The full variable domain, completed using reference TRBV2 and TRBJ1-1, is EPEVTQTPSHQVTQMGQEVILRCVPISNHLYFYWYRQILGQKVEFLVSFYNNEISEKSEIFDDQFSVERPDGSNFTLKIRSTKLEDSAMYFCASKELETEAFFGQGTRLTVV.

Here the CDR3 reads CSASSRAYEQYF. Here the CDR3 DNA reads TGCAGTGCTAGTAGCAGGGCGTACGAGCAGTACTTC. V usage is TRBV20-1 and J usage is TRBJ2-7, with D tentatively TRBD1 (5 bases). CDR1 is DFQATT and CDR2 is SNEGSKA in the germline V gene (reference sequence). V lost 3 bases and J 4 bases, leaving 10 bases between the germline ends. This CDR3 is 12 amino acids long.